This T cell receptor beta chain stems from a study of blood T cell repertoires in COVID-19. Study details: Collection of acute and convalescent COVID-19 samples took place in the United States, Italy and Spain. The analysed material was cDNA or gDNA that came from T cells, B-cell-depleted T cells, or PBMCs.

This clone was picked up one time. Some clones are missing from TCRdb's copy, which holds only in-frame ones; the method was immunoSEQ multiplex PCR. The data contain 120,000 to 150,000 clones, approximately 90% of them singletons. The material sequenced was peripheral blood. This clonotype originated in a human donor in a cohort sampled during active COVID-19.

Written as DNA, the CDR3 is TGTGCCAGCTCGTACCGAGGCATGAACACTGAAGCTTTCTTT. Protein: CASSYRGMNTEAFF. V usage is TRBV6-5 and J usage is TRBJ1-1; D unresolved. There are 14 residues in the CDR3. Germline V lookup: CDR1 MNHEY, CDR2 SVGAGI. The V and J ends lost 8 bases and 0 bases respectively, with 13 bases between them.